The 29 T cell receptor beta chains given below trace back to one sample, sequenced in a study of lymphopenia after photon versus proton radiotherapy. Method: immunoSEQ multiplex PCR; TCRdb's copy keeps in-frame clones and lacks some. The table has more than 20,000 clones, around 85% seen once. This specimen consisted of peripheral blood, obtained from a patient treated with photon-based radiotherapy. Receptors originate from a man aged 25 to 40 with gastric cancer.

The gene calls are TRBV7-9 and TRBJ2-3; D gene ambiguous. Trimming pared 4 bases from V and 5 bases from J, leaving 7 bases between. In germline, CDR1 is SEHNR, CDR2 FQNEAQ (reference sequence). There are 12 residues in the CDR3. CDR3 protein: CASSSYEDTQYF. CDR3 DNA: TGTGCCAGCAGCTCCTATGAAGATACGCAGTATTTT.

The rearrangement joins TRBV6-1 to TRBJ1-3; D gene uncertain. This CDR3 region has 14 residues. CDR1 and CDR2 (germline): MNHNS, SASEGT. V was shortened by 4 bases and J by 0 bases, with 7 bases between the two germline ends. The CDR3, as DNA: TGTGCCAGCAGTGCACAGAGCTCTGGAAACACCATATATTTT. Its protein product is CASSAQSSGNTIYF.

The CDR3: CATSRGTSGSNEQFF. As DNA, the CDR3 is TGTGCCACCAGCAGAGGTACTAGCGGTTCCAATGAGCAGTTCTTC. V usage is TRBV15 and J usage is TRBJ2-1, with 8 bases matching TRBD2. This CDR3 comprises 15 residues. Germline trimming cut 1 base from V and 6 bases from J; bases unmatched to any gene: 5. From germline, CDR1 is LNHNV and CDR2 YYDKDF (reference sequence). The full variable domain, in which reference TRBV15 and TRBJ2-1 provide the parts outside the CDR3, is DAMVIQNPRYQVTQFGKPVTLSCSQTLNHNVMYWYQQKSSQAPKLLFHYYDKDFNNEADTPDNFQSRRPNTSFCFLDIRSPGLGDTAMYLCATSRGTSGSNEQFFGPGTRLTVL.

The V call is TRBV6-5, the J call TRBJ2-2, with 10 bases that match TRBD1. V trimming: 6 bases; J trimming: 6 bases; junction bases outside the gene matches: 7. The length of the CDR3 is 15 residues. CDR1 MNHEY and CDR2 SVGAGI come from the germline V gene. The CDR3 coding sequence is TGTGCCAGCAGACCGGACAGGGGGTTGGCCGGGGAGCTGTTTTTT. It specifies CASRPDRGLAGELFF.

The chain links TRBV4-2 to TRBJ1-6, with 8 bases aligning to TRBD1. CDR1 is LGHNA, CDR2 YNFKEQ, per germline. This CDR3 comprises 14 residues. The V and J ends lost 1 base and 7 bases, in that order; junction bases with no gene match: 0. As DNA, the CDR3 is TGTGCCAGCAGCCAAGGACAGGGGAATTCACCCCTCCACTTT. Translation gives CASSQGQGNSPLHF.

The chain carries TRBV5-1 and TRBJ1-1; no firm D call. The CDR3 has 16 residues. Per the germline V gene, CDR1 is SGHRS and CDR2 is YFSETQ. V was trimmed by 1 base and J by 1 base, leaving 14 bases between them. CDR3 residues: CASSLSPTSSNTEAFF. The CDR3 DNA is TGCGCCAGCAGCTTGAGCCCGACGTCGTCGAACACTGAAGCTTTCTTT. The full variable domain, its missing parts supplied by reference TRBV5-1 and TRBJ1-1, is KAGVTQTPRYLIKTRGQQVTLSCSPISGHRSVSWYQQTPGQGLQFLFEYFSETQRNKGNFPGRFSGRQFSNSRSEMNVSTLELGDSALYLCASSLSPTSSNTEAFFGQGTRLTVV.

The chain is built from TRBV18 and TRBJ2-2; the D call may be TRBD1 or TRBD2 (5 bases each). In germline, CDR1 is KGHSH, CDR2 LQKENI. The CDR3 totals 15 residues. V lost 0 bases, J lost 5 bases, and 10 bases lay in between. Here the CDR3 reads CASSPPGRPTGELFF. In DNA form, the CDR3 reads TGTGCCAGCTCACCACCGGGACGGCCGACCGGGGAGCTGTTTTTT. Using reference TRBV18 and TRBJ2-2 for the parts outside the CDR3, the full variable domain is NAGVMQNPRHLVRRRGQEARLRCSPMKGHSHVYWYRQLPEEGLKFMVYLQKENIIDESGMPKERFSAEFPKEGPSILRIQQVVRGDSAAYFCASSPPGRPTGELFFGEGSRLTVL.

The chain carries TRBV5-4 and TRBJ2-1, with TRBD2 matching 14 bases. The CDR3 length is 18 residues. Unmatched junction bases numbered 11, after V lost 4 bases and J lost 5 bases. Germline-derived CDR1 and CDR2 are SGHNT and YYREEE (reference sequence). The CDR3 nucleotides read TGTGCCAGCAGCCCGGGACTAGCGGGAGAAAAGAAAAACAATGAGCAGTTCTTC. Amino acid sequence: CASSPGLAGEKKNNEQFF.

J is TRBJ1-1 and V is TRBV5-1; D is perhaps TRBD1 (5 bases). Germline values: CDR1 SGHRS, CDR2 YFSETQ. This CDR3 spans 14 amino acids. V gave up 5 bases and J gave up 3 bases, with 14 bases separating them. For the CDR3, the DNA is TGCGCCAGCAGTTCCCGGGGCGCGGACACTGAAGCTTTCTTT. Its protein is CASSSRGADTEAFF. Looking up the rest from reference TRBV5-1 and TRBJ1-1 gives the full variable domain: KAGVTQTPRYLIKTRGQQVTLSCSPISGHRSVSWYQQTPGQGLQFLFEYFSETQRNKGNFPGRFSGRQFSNSRSEMNVSTLELGDSALYLCASSSRGADTEAFFGQGTRLTVV.

This rearrangement joins TRBV14 to TRBJ1-1; D is unclear. Between the trimmed V and J ends, which lost 3 bases and 1 base, there was a span of 9 bases. The CDR3 covers 14 residues. Looked up from germline, CDR1 is SGHDN and CDR2 is FVKESK. The CDR3, as DNA: TGTGCCAGCAGCCAGGCGATGGGGAACACTGAAGCTTTCTTT. Its translation: CASSQAMGNTEAFF.

The CDR3 region is CASSPSGTGAFNYGYTF. CDR3 nucleotide sequence: TGTGCCAGCAGTCCATCCGGGACAGGGGCTTTTAACTATGGCTACACCTTC. The rearrangement joins TRBV28 to TRBJ1-2; 10 bases match TRBD1. Trimming removed 5 bases from V and 1 base from J; junction bases left unmatched: 10. The CDR3 is 17 amino acids. CDR1 is MDHEN and CDR2 is SYDVKM in the germline V gene.

This chain links TRBV27 with TRBJ2-7, with D perhaps TRBD1 (5 bases). The V end lost 5 bases, the J end lost 2 bases, and 22 bases lay between the germline ends. Germline V gene lookup returns CDR1 MNHEY and CDR2 SMNVEV (reference sequence). This CDR3 region has 17 residues. CDR3 sequence reads: CASSPWSRAMRTYEQYF. CDR3 DNA sequence: TGTGCCAGCAGTCCGTGGTCCAGGGCGATGAGGACCTACGAGCAGTACTTC.

The chain has TRBV15 and TRBJ2-1; no definite D call. From germline, CDR1 is LNHNV and CDR2 YYDKDF (reference sequence). CDR3 length: 13 amino acids. The germline V and J ends were trimmed by 1 base and 8 bases, with 9 bases remaining between them. CDR3 coding DNA: TGTGCCACCAGCAGAGGCGAGTATTATGAGCAGTTCTTC. It encodes CATSRGEYYEQFF.

CDR3 residues: CASSPSTVQETQYF. Here the CDR3 DNA reads TGTGCCAGTAGTCCTTCGACAGTTCAAGAGACCCAGTACTTC. The J gene is TRBJ2-5, the V gene TRBV19, with D maybe TRBD1 (5 bases). Trimming left V 5 bases short and J 2 bases short, with 12 bases between. CDR1 and CDR2 from the germline V gene are LNHDA and SQIVND (reference sequence). The CDR3 spans 14 residues.

The chain joins TRBV6-1 to TRBJ2-7; 8 bases match TRBD2. Germline V gene sequence: CDR1 MNHNS, CDR2 SASEGT. Germline trimming cut 4 bases from V and 0 bases from J; bases unmatched to any gene: 5. The CDR3 length is 15 residues. CDR3 loop: CASSGTSGSSYEQYF. Here the CDR3 DNA reads TGTGCCAGCAGTGGAACTAGCGGTAGCTCCTACGAGCAGTACTTC.

The chain carries TRBV7-3 and TRBJ2-2; perhaps TRBD1 as D (6 bases). V was shortened by 1 base and J by 3 bases, with 9 bases between the two germline ends. Germline CDR1 reads SGHTA; CDR2 reads FQGTGA. This CDR3 is 15 amino acids long. This chain's CDR3 is CASSLNPGDTGELFF. In nucleotides, the CDR3 is TGTGCCAGCAGCTTAAACCCAGGGGACACCGGGGAGCTGTTTTTT.

The rearrangement joins TRBV7-3 to TRBJ2-1, with 11 positions matching TRBD2. Looked up from germline, CDR1 is SGHTA and CDR2 is FQGTGA. V gave up 2 bases and J gave up 7 bases; unmatched junction bases: 4. The CDR3 contains 15 residues. The CDR3 DNA sequence: TGTGCCAGCAGCTTAGTAGCGGGAGGGCCTAATGAGCAGTTCTTC. Amino acids: CASSLVAGGPNEQFF.

The chain couples TRBV6-5 to TRBJ1-1; a possible D gene is TRBD1 (5 bases). The germline V gene has CDR1 MNHEY and CDR2 SVGAGI. The CDR3 is 13 amino acids. V shed 0 bases and J shed 7 bases, with 9 bases lying between them. The CDR3: CASSYSKDSEAFF. The CDR3 DNA follows: TGTGCCAGCAGTTACTCGAAAGACAGTGAAGCTTTCTTT.

This clone has only a few counts. The chain recombines TRBV6-5 with TRBJ2-5; D might be TRBD1 or TRBD2, each matching 7 bases. This CDR3 region has 13 residues. V was trimmed by 6 bases and J by 5 bases, leaving 13 bases between them. Per the germline V gene, CDR1 is MNHEY and CDR2 is SVGAGI. CDR3 in DNA: TGTGCCAGCAGCCGACAGGGAGGGGAGACCCAGTACTTC. Translation: CASSRQGGETQYF.

The rearrangement joins TRBV5-5 to TRBJ2-3; D not certain. V lost 2 bases to trimming and J lost 1 base, with 8 bases between them. Germline-derived CDR1 and CDR2 are SGHKS and YYEKEE (reference sequence). The CDR3 is 14 residues long. The CDR3 protein is CASSFPSGTDTQYF. CDR3 DNA: TGTGCCAGCAGCTTTCCGTCGGGCACAGATACGCAGTATTTT.

This clone has a handful of counts. The chain recombines TRBV11-1 with TRBJ2-2, with D possibly matching TRBD1 (5 bases). V lost 5 bases and J lost 1, with 8 bases in between. CDR1 and CDR2 (germline): SGHAT, FQDESV (reference sequence). The CDR3 sequence is 14 residues long. In nucleotides, the CDR3 is TGTGCCAGCAGCAACGGACAGAACACCGGGGAGCTGTTTTTT. Translated, it gives CASSNGQNTGELFF.

The chain links TRBV9 to TRBJ2-3; D may be TRBD1 or TRBD2 (5 bases each). CDR3 size: 16 residues. Germline CDR1 SGDLS, CDR2 YYNGEE. V lost 3 bases and J 4 bases, leaving 18 bases between the germline ends. The CDR3 coding sequence is TGTGCCAGCAGCGGTACCGGGACCCCGAAGGCAGATACGCAGTATTTT. Protein sequence: CASSGTGTPKADTQYF.

The chain is built from TRBV20-1 and TRBJ2-1, with unresolved D. Per germline, CDR1 DFQATT and CDR2 SNEGSKA (reference sequence). The CDR3 totals 11 residues. V was pared by 4 bases and J by 7 bases, with 8 bases between. In DNA, the CDR3 is TGCAGTGCTACCCTAGGTAATGAGCAGTTCTTC. This gives the protein CSATLGNEQFF.

CDR3 sequence: CASSDSLAGTGELFF. CDR3 DNA sequence: TGTGCCAGCAGTGACTCACTAGCGGGGACCGGGGAGCTGTTTTTT. This chain uses TRBV6-4 with TRBJ2-2, with 10 nucleotides matching TRBD2. V trimming: 0 bases; J trimming: 5 bases; junction bases outside the gene matches: 0. This CDR3 comprises 15 residues. Looked up from germline, CDR1 is MRHNA and CDR2 is SNTAGT.

The gene calls are TRBV15 and TRBJ1-1, with 9 positions matching TRBD1. CDR1 LNHNV and CDR2 YYDKDF come from the germline V gene (reference sequence). This CDR3 spans 16 amino acids. Trimming removed 1 base from V and 6 bases from J; junction bases left unmatched: 9. The CDR3: CATSRAPGQGWAEAFF. The CDR3 nucleotides read TGTGCCACCAGCAGAGCCCCCGGACAGGGGTGGGCTGAAGCTTTCTTT.

The CDR3, as DNA: TGTGCCATCAATAGACCGGGACAGGGGGCCGGGGAGCTGTTTTTT. Translation gives CAINRPGQGAGELFF. The chain employs TRBV10-3 and TRBJ2-2, with 11 bases identical to TRBD1. Germline assignment: CDR1 ENHRY and CDR2 SYGVKD. This CDR3 contains 15 residues. After removal of 7 bases from V and 6 bases from J, the junction contained 7 bases not matched to a gene.

This chain joins TRBV28 and TRBJ1-5, with D unclear. V was trimmed by 3 bases and J by 1 base, leaving 4 bases between them. CDR1 is MDHEN and CDR2 is SYDVKM in the germline V gene. This CDR3 region has 13 residues. The CDR3 region has the DNA TGTGCCAGCAGTTTCAGGAGCAATCAGCCCCAGCATTTT. Its protein product is CASSFRSNQPQHF. The full variable domain, completed using reference TRBV28 and TRBJ1-5, is DVKVTQSSRYLVKRTGEKVFLECVQDMDHENMFWYRQDPGLGLRLIYFSYDVKMKEKGDIPEGYSVSREKKERFSLILESASTNQTSMYLCASSFRSNQPQHFGDGTRLSIL.

This clone was detected a few times. The gene calls are TRBV19 and TRBJ2-6; D might be TRBD1 (5 bases). V shed 5 bases and J shed 0 bases, with 23 bases lying between them. CDR3 length: 20 residues. Germline V gives CDR1 LNHDA, CDR2 SQIVND (reference sequence). CDR3 protein: CASSYEPRTRSGSGANVLTF. CDR3 sequence (DNA): TGTGCCAGTAGTTACGAGCCCCGGACAAGATCGGGCTCTGGGGCCAACGTCCTGACTTTC.

This chain uses TRBV18 with TRBJ1-6; no firm D call. In germline, CDR1 is KGHSH, CDR2 LQKENI. The CDR3 contains 17 residues. Trimming cost V 2 bases and J 4 bases, with 15 bases left between them. DNA for the CDR3: TGTGCCAGCTCACCAAACCAACGGACGGTGTATAATTCACCCCTCCACTTT. It is translated as CASSPNQRTVYNSPLHF.